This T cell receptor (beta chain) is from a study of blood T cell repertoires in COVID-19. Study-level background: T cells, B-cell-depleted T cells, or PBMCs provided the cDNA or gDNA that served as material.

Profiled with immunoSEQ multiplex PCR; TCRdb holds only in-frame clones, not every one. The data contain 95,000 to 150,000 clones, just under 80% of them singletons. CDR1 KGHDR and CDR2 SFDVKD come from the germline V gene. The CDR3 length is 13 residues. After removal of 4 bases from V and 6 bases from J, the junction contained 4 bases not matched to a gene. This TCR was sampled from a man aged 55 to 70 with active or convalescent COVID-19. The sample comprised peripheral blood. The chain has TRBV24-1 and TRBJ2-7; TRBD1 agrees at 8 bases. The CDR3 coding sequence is TGTGCCACCAGTGACTCTACAGGGGGCGAGCAGTACTTC. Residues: CATSDSTGGEQYF.